Sequencing of this TCR beta chain was carried out in a study of T-cell reconstitution after alpha-beta-depleted transplantation in children. The CDR3 extends over 14 amino acids. Between the trimmed V and J ends, which lost 3 bases and 7 bases, there was a span of 16 bases. Germline V gives CDR1 ENHRY, CDR2 SYGVKD. This clonotype was picked up many times. The TCRbeta library was prepared with unique molecular identifiers. MiXCR, run by TCRdb on the PCR reads, gives a single entry per CDR3 protein. Among 200,000 to 250,000 distinct CDR3 sequences listed, roughly 10% were seen once. Material: PBMCs from the stem cell graft donor, obtained from the stem cell graft. The sequence came from a human donor who donated a stem cell graft to a child with acute lymphoblastic leukemia. The chain recombines TRBV10-3 with TRBJ2-7; D not resolved. CDR3 nucleotide sequence: TGTGCCATCAGTGAAGAAAACCTAACTGCTGAGCAGTACTTC. Protein product: CAISEENLTAEQYF.